These T cell receptor beta chains were read from a single sample in a study of T cell changes during pregnancy in multiple sclerosis. Assay used: immunoSEQ multiplex PCR; TCRdb lists only in-frame clones, some missing. The repertoire consists of roughly 80,000 clones, with roughly 94% occurring once and the leading ten covering more than 1.4%. Source: peripheral blood, taken before pregnancy. All receptors come from a female donor with multiple sclerosis, enrolled in a pregnancy study. CDR3s include the opening cysteine and the closing phenylalanine or tryptophan. A D gene is named only where the DNA matches it firmly. Clone sizes are given selectively: once, few, many, or a class where the clone is expanded.

V gene	D gene	clone size	J gene	CDR3 DNA	CDR3 protein
TRBV7-9	TRBD2	once	TRBJ2-3	TGTGCCAGCAGCTCCTATCCCGCGGGAGGGGGCACAGATACGCAGTATTTT	CASSSYPAGGGTDTQYF
TRBV21-1	.	.	TRBJ1-5	TGTGCCAGCAGCAACAAGTCTGGGGATCAGGGTCAGCCCCAGCATTTT	CASSNKSGDQGQPQHF
TRBV10-3	.	.	TRBJ2-7	TGTGCCATCAGTGGCGAGGAGGGGGCGAACGAGCAGTACTTC	CAISGEEGANEQYF
TRBV2	.	.	TRBJ2-2	TGTGCCAGCAGTGACAGGGACACCGACACCGGGGAGCTGTTTTTT	CASSDRDTDTGELFF
TRBV19	TRBD1	.	TRBJ1-4	TGTGCCAGTAGTATGGACAGGGGGTACGAAAAACTGTTTTTT	CASSMDRGYEKLFF
TRBV2	TRBD1	.	TRBJ2-1	TGTGCCAGCAGTGAACAGGGGGCAGGAGAGCAGTTCTTC	CASSEQGAGEQFF
TRBV6-1	TRBD2	once	TRBJ2-7	TGTGCCAGCAGTGAATCGCTGCGGGAGTACGAGCAGTACTTC	CASSESLREYEQYF
TRBV7-2	.	.	TRBJ1-5	TGTGCCAGCAGCTTTAAGGCCGGGGGTCAGCCCCAGCATTTT	CASSFKAGGQPQHF
TRBV7-3	TRBD1	.	TRBJ2-1	TGTGCCAGCAGCTCAAACCCTCCCGGGACAGGGTACAATGAGCAGTTCTTC	CASSSNPPGTGYNEQFF
TRBV10-3	.	.	TRBJ2-1	TGTGCCATCAGTGCGAGTGGGGGCCTAAATGACAATGAGCAGTTCTTC	CAISASGGLNDNEQFF
TRBV5-6	TRBD1	.	TRBJ1-2	TGTGCCAGCAGCTTGGAGGGACAGGGTGGTCGTGGCTACACCTTC	CASSLEGQGGRGYTF
TRBV7-6	.	.	TRBJ2-7	TGTGCCAGCAGCTCTCGTGGTCAGTACGAGCAGTACTTC	CASSSRGQYEQYF
TRBV18	.	.	TRBJ2-3	TGTGCCAGCTCACCACTATCGGGTATGGCCACAGATACGCAGTATTTT	CASSPLSGMATDTQYF
TRBV29-1	.	once	TRBJ2-1	TGCAGCCCCGTGGTAGCGCGGGACAATGAGCAGTTCTTC	CSPVVARDNEQFF
TRBV18	TRBD1	once	TRBJ1-1	TGTGCCAGCTCACCGAGACAGGGCTTGGAAACTGAAGCTTTCTTT	CASSPRQGLETEAFF
TRBV11-2	TRBD1	.	TRBJ1-2	TGTGCCAGCAGCCTACAACCAGGACAGGCATATGGCTACACCTTC	CASSLQPGQAYGYTF
TRBV10-3	.	.	TRBJ1-1	TGTGCCATCAGCCAGCGGAGGGAAAACACTGAAGCTTTCTTT	CAISQRRENTEAFF
TRBV9	.	.	TRBJ1-1	TGTGCCAGCAGCGTATGGCAGGGAACTGAAGCTTTCTTT	CASSVWQGTEAFF
TRBV27	TRBD1	.	TRBJ1-5	TGTGCCAGCAGTCCAGGGACAGGGAGCCAGCCCCAGCATTTT	CASSPGTGSQPQHF
TRBV5-5	TRBD1	.	TRBJ1-4	TGTGCCAGCAGCACACAGGGGGTTGGTGAAAAACTGTTTTTT	CASSTQGVGEKLFF
TRBV13	.	few	TRBJ1-2	TGTGCCAGCAGCCTCGGGGGAGCCTATGGCTACACCTTC	CASSLGGAYGYTF
TRBV19	.	.	TRBJ1-5	TGTGCCAGTAGTATAGGGAGGGGTAGCAATCAGCCCCAGCATTTT	CASSIGRGSNQPQHF
TRBV27	.	.	TRBJ1-1	TGTGCCAGCAGTTCGGGGGGAGTGTGGACTGAAGCTTTCTTT	CASSSGGVWTEAFF
TRBV18	.	.	TRBJ1-4	TGTGCCAGCTCACCTACAGGGTCTTATAATGAAAAACTGTTTTTT	CASSPTGSYNEKLFF
TRBV5-6	TRBD1	.	TRBJ2-2	TGTGCCAGCAGAAAGACAGGGGGCCGTTCCGGGGAGCTGTTTTTT	CASRKTGGRSGELFF
TRBV9	.	once	TRBJ1-2	TGTGCCAGCAGCCCCAGGGCTGGGAATGGCTACACCTTC	CASSPRAGNGYTF
TRBV30	.	.	TRBJ1-2	TGTGCCTGGAGTCGCGACAGGTCGGGTGGCTACACCTTC	CAWSRDRSGGYTF
TRBV18	TRBD2	.	TRBJ2-7	TGTGCCAGCTCACCCGTTGCTAGCGGGGGCTCCTACGAGCAGTACTTC	CASSPVASGGSYEQYF